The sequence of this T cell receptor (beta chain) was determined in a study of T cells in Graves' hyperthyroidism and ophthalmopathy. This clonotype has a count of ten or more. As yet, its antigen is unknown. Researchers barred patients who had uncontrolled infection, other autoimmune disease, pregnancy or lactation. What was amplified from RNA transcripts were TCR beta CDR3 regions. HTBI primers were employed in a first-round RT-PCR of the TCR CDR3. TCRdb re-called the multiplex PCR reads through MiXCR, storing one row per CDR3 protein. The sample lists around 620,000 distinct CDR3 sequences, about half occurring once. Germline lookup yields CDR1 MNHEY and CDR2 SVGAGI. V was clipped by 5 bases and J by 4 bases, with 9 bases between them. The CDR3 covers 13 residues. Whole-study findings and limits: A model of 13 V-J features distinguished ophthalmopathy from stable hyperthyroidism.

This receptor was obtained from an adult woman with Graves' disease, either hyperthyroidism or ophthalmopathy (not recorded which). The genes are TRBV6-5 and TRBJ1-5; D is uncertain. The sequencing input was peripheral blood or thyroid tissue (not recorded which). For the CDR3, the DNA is TGTGCCAGCAGTCGGGAAAAAAATCAGCCCCAGCATTTT. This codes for CASSREKNQPQHF.